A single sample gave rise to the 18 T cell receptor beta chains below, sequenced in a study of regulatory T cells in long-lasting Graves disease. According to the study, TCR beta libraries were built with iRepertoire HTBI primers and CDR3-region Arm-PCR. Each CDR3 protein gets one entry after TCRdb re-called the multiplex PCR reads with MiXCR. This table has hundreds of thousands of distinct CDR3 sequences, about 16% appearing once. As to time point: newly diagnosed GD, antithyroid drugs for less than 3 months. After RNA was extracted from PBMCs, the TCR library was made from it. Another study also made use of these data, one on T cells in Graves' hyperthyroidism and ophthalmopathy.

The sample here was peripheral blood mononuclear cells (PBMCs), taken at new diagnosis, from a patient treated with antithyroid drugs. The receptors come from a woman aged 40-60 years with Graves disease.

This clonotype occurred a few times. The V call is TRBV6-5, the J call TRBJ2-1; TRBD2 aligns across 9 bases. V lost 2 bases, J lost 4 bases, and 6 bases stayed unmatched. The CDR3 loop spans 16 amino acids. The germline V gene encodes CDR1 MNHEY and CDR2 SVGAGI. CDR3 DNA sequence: TGTGCCAGCAGTTACAGGGCTAGCGGGAATTACAATGAGCAGTTCTTC. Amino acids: CASSYRASGNYNEQFF.

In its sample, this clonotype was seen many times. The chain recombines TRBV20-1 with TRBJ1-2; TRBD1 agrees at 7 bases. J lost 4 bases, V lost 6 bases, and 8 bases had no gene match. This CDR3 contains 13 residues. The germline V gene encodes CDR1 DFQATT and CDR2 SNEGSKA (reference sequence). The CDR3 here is CSASTGVGYGYTF. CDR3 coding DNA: TGCAGTGCCTCCACAGGGGTGGGCTATGGCTACACCTTC.

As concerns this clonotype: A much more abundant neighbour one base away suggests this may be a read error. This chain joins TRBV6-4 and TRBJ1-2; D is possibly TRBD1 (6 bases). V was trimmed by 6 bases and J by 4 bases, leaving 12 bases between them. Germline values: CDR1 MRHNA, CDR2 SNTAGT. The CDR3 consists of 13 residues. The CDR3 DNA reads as TGTGCCAGCAGCGCCGGGACACCCTATGGCTACACCTTC. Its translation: CASSAGTPYGYTF.

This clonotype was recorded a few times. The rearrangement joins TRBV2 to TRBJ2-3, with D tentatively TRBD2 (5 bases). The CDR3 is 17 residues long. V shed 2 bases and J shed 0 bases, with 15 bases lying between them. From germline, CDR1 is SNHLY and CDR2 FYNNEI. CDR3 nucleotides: TGTGCCAGCAGTGAAAGTCTAGCAGAAGCTAGCACAGATACGCAGTATTTT. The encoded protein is CASSESLAEASTDTQYF.

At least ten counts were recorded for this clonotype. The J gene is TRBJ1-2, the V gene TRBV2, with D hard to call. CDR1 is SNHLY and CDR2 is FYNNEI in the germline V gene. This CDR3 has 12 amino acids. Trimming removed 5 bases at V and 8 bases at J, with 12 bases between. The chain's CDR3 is CASSTTTAGYTF. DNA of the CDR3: TGTGCCAGCAGTACGACGACGGCGGGCTACACCTTC. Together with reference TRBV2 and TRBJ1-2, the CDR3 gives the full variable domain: EPEVTQTPSHQVTQMGQEVILRCVPISNHLYFYWYRQILGQKVEFLVSFYNNEISEKSEIFDDQFSVERPDGSNFTLKIRSTKLEDSAMYFCASSTTTAGYTFGSGTRLTVV.

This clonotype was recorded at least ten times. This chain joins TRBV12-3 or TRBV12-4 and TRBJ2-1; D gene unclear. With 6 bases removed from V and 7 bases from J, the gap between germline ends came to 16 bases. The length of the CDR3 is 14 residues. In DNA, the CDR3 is TGTGCCAGCAGCCCTGGTCGGTTCCGGAATGAGCAGTTCTTC. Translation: CASSPGRFRNEQFF.

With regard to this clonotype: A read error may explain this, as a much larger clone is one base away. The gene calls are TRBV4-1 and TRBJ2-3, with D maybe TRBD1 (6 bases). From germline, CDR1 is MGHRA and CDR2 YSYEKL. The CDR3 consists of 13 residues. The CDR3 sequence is CANSQQGTDTQYF. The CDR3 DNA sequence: TGCGCCAACAGCCAGCAGGGGACAGATACGCAGTATTTT.

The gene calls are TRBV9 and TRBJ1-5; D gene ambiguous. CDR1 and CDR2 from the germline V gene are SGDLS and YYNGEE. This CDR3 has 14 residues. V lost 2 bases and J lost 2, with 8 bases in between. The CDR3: CASSVTDGNQPQHF. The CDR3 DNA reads TGTGCCAGCAGCGTTACAGATGGCAATCAGCCCCAGCATTTT.

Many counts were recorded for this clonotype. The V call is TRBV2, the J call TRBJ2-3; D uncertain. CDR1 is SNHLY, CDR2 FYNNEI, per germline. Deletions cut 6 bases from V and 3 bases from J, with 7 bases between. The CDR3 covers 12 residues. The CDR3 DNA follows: TGTGCCAGCAGGTTTACTACAGATACGCAGTATTTT. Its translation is CASRFTTDTQYF.

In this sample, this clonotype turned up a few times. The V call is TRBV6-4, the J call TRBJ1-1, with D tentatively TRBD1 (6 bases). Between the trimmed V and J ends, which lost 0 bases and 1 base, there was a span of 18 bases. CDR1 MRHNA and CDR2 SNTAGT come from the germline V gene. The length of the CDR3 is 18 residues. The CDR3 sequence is CASSDSKGGEPENTEAFF. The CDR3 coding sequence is TGTGCCAGCAGTGACTCTAAGGGGGGGGAGCCAGAGAACACTGAAGCTTTCTTT.

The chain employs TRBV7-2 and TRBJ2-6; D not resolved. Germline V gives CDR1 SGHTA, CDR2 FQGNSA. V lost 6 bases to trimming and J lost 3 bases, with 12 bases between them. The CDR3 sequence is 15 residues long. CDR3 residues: CASRISSHGANVLTF. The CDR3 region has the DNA TGTGCCAGCAGGATTAGTTCACATGGGGCCAACGTCCTGACTTTC.

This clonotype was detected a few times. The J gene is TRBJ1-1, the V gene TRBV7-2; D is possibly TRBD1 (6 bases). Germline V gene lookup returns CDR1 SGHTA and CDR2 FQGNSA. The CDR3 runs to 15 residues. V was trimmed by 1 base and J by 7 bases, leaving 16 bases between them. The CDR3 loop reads CASSLDHRVGGEAFF. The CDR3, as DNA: TGTGCCAGCAGCTTAGACCACAGGGTAGGTGGTGAAGCTTTCTTT.

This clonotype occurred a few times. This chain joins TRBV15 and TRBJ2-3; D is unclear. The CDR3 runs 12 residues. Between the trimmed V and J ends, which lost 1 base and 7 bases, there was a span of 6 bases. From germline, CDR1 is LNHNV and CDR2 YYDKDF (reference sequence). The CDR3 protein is CATSRGPNTQYF. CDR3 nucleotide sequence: TGTGCCACCAGCAGAGGCCCGAATACGCAGTATTTT.

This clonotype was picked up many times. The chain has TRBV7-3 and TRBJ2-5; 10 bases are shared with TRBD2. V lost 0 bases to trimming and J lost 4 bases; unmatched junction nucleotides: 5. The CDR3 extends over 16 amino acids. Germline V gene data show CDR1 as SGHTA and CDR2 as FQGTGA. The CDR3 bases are TGTGCCAGCAGCTTAACGGCTAGCGGGGGCGTAGAGACCCAGTACTTC. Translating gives CASSLTASGGVETQYF.

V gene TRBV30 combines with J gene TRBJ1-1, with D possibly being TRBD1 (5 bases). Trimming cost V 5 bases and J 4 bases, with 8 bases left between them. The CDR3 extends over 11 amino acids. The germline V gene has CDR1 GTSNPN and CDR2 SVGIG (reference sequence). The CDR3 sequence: CAWGGSTEAFF. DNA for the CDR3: TGTGCCTGGGGGGGGAGCACTGAAGCTTTCTTT.

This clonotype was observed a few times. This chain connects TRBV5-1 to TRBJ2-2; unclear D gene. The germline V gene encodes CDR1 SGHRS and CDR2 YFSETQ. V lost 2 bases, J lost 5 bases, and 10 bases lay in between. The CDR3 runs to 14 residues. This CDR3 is CASSLSWGTGELFF. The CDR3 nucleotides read TGCGCCAGCAGCTTAAGCTGGGGAACCGGGGAGCTGTTTTTT.

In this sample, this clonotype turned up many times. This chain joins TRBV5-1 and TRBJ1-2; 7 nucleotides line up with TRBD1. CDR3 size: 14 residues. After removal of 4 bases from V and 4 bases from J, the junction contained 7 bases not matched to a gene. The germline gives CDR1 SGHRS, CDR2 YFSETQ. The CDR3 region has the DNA TGCGCCAGCAGCATTGACAGGGAGATCTATGGCTACACCTTC. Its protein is CASSIDREIYGYTF.

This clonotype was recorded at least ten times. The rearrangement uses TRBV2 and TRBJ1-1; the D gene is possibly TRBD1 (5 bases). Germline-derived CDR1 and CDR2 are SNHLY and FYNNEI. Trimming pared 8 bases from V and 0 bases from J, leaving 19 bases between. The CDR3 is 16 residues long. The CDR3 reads CASHPSGAGLNTEAFF. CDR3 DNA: TGTGCCAGCCACCCAAGTGGGGCAGGCTTGAACACTGAAGCTTTCTTT.